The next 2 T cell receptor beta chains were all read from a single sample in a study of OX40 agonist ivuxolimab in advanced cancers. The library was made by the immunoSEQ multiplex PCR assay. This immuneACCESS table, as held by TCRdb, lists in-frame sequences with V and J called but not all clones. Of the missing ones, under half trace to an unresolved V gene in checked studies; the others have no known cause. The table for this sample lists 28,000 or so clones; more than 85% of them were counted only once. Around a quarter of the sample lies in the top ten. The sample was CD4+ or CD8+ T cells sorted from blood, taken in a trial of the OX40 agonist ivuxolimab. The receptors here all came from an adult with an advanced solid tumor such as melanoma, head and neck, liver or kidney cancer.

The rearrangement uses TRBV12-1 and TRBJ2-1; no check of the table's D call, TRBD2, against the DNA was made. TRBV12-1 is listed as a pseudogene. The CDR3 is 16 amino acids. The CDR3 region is CASSFHGGAPYNEQFF. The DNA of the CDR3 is TGTGCCAGCAGCTTTCACGGGGGAGCGCCCTACAATGAGCAGTTCTTC.

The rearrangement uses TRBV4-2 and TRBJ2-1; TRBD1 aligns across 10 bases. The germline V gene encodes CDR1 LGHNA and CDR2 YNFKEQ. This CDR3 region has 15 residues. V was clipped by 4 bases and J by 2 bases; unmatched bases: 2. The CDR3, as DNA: TGTGCCAGCAGCCCGGACAGGGGGACCTACAATGAGCAGTTCTTC. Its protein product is CASSPDRGTYNEQFF.